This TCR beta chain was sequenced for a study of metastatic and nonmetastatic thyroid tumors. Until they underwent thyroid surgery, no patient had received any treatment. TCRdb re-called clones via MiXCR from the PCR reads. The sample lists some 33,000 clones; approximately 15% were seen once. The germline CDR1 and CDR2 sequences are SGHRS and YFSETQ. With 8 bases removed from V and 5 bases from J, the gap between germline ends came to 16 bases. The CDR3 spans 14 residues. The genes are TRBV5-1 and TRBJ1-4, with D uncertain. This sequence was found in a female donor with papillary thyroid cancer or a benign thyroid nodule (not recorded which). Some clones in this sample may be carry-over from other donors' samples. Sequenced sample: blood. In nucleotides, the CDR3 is TGCGCCAGTATCCCCGGCACGAGGAATGAAAAACTGTTTTTT. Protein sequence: CASIPGTRNEKLFF.